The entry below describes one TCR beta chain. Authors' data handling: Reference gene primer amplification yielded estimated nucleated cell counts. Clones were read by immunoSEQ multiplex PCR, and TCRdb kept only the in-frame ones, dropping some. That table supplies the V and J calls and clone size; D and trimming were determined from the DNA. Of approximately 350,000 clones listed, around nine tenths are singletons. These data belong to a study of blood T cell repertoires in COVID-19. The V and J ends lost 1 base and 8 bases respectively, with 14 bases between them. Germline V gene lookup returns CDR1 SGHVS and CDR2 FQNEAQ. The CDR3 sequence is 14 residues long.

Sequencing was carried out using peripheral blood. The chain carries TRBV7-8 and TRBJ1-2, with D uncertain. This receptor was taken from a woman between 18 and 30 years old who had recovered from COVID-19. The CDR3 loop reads CASSLDGIPGGYTF. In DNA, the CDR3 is TGTGCCAGCAGCTTAGACGGGATCCCTGGGGGCTACACCTTC.